Shown below are 28 T cell receptor beta chains from a single sample sequenced in a study of OX40 agonist ivuxolimab in advanced cancers. TCRdb keeps only in-frame clones here, not all; method: immunoSEQ multiplex PCR. The table shows about 28,000 clones, with 75% to 90% occurring only once. The source was CD4+ or CD8+ T cells sorted from blood, collected in a trial of the OX40 agonist ivuxolimab. The receptors come from an adult with an advanced solid tumor such as melanoma, head and neck, liver or kidney cancer.

This clone was recorded many times. This chain uses TRBV7-8 with TRBJ2-7, with TRBD2 as a possible D gene (5 bases). CDR3 length: 14 amino acids. Germline V lookup: CDR1 SGHVS, CDR2 FQNEAQ. V lost 1 base and J 3 bases, leaving 10 bases between the germline ends. DNA of the CDR3: TGTGCCAGCAGCTTAGAAGATGCGGGCTACGAGCAGTACTTC. It translates to CASSLEDAGYEQYF.

This clone occurred once. The chain is built from TRBV13 and TRBJ2-7, with a possible D match to TRBD1 (5 bases). CDR3 length: 13 residues. Trimming shortened V by 5 bases and J by 7 bases, and 15 bases separated the two germline ends. Germline V lookup: CDR1 PRHDT, CDR2 FYEKMQ (reference sequence). The CDR3 sequence is CASSTRTLREQYF. DNA of the CDR3: TGTGCCAGCAGCACCCGGACACTCCGAGAGCAGTACTTC.

This chain links TRBV7-7 with TRBJ2-2; D may correspond to TRBD1 or TRBD2 (5 bases each). The CDR3 has 16 amino acids. V lost 5 bases, J lost 1 base, and 14 bases lay in between. The germline V gene has CDR1 SSHAT and CDR2 FNYEAQ (reference sequence). The chain's CDR3 is CASSPPGRGNTGELFF. The CDR3 coding sequence is TGTGCCAGCAGCCCCCCGGGAAGGGGGAACACCGGGGAGCTGTTTTTT. Based on the CDR3 plus reference TRBV7-7 and TRBJ2-2, the full variable domain is GAGVSQSPRYKVTKRGQDVTLRCDPISSHATLYWYQQALGQGPEFLTYFNYEAQPDKSGLPSDRFSAERPEGSISTLTIQRTEQRDSAMYRCASSPPGRGNTGELFFGEGSRLTVL.

The rearrangement joins TRBV7-6 to TRBJ2-2; TRBD1 is a possible D gene (6 bases). The CDR3 totals 15 residues. The germline CDR1 and CDR2 sequences are SGHVS and FNYEAQ. The V end was cut by 6 bases, the J end by 6 bases, with 17 bases between. The chain's CDR3 is CASRIPTGSAGELFF. Written as DNA, the CDR3 is TGTGCCAGCAGGATACCCACAGGGTCGGCCGGGGAGCTGTTTTTT.

CDR3 bases: TGTGCCAGCAGCCGCCCGGGGCTCTATGAGACCCAGTACTTC. Protein: CASSRPGLYETQYF. The chain carries TRBV14 and TRBJ2-5; possibly TRBD1 or TRBD2 for D (5 bases each). The CDR3 loop spans 14 amino acids. CDR1 and CDR2 from the germline V gene are SGHDN and FVKESK. The V end lost 4 bases, the J end lost 5 bases, and 14 bases lay between the germline ends.

This clone has more than one count but fewer than ten. The chain joins TRBV5-4 to TRBJ2-3; 11 bases align to TRBD2. The CDR3 spans 19 residues. The V gene end was trimmed by 4 bases and the J gene end by 1 base; junction bases not matched to a gene: 14. CDR1 and CDR2 (germline): SGHNT, YYREEE (reference sequence). CDR3 nucleotides: TGTGCCAGCAGCAGGGAACCTCTAGCGGGGGGAGGGGGCACAGATACGCAGTATTTT. Its translation: CASSREPLAGGGGTDTQYF.

This chain links TRBV11-2 with TRBJ2-7; no definite D call. Between the trimmed V and J ends, which lost 1 base and 2 bases, there was a span of 9 bases. CDR1 is SGHAT and CDR2 is FQNNGV in the germline V gene. This CDR3 is 14 amino acids long. In nucleotides, the CDR3 is TGTGCCAGCAGCTTAGTTCACCCAGCCTACGAGCAGTACTTC. Translation: CASSLVHPAYEQYF.

The chain recombines TRBV5-4 with TRBJ1-6; D is unresolved. V lost 4 bases, J lost 8 bases, and 16 bases lay in between. CDR3 length equals 15 residues. Germline-derived CDR1 and CDR2 are SGHNT and YYREEE (reference sequence). The CDR3 DNA sequence: TGTGCCAGCAGCGCAGACTTGGCGGGCTATTCACCCCTCCACTTT. This translates into CASSADLAGYSPLHF.

The chain has TRBV19 and TRBJ2-1, with 8 positions matching TRBD2. V was pared by 5 bases and J by 4 bases, with 7 bases of the junction left unmatched. Looked up from germline, CDR1 is LNHDA and CDR2 is SQIVND (reference sequence). CDR3 size: 15 residues. CDR3 loop: CASSYPGGLYNEQFF. CDR3 DNA: TGTGCCAGTAGTTATCCGGGGGGGCTTTACAATGAGCAGTTCTTC.

There are a few counts of this clone. This chain links TRBV19 with TRBJ1-5; D might be TRBD1 (6 bases). The CDR3 sequence is 15 residues long. V gave up 3 bases and J gave up 4 bases, with 13 bases separating them. Germline V gene data show CDR1 as LNHDA and CDR2 as SQIVND (reference sequence). CDR3 nucleotide sequence: TGTGCCAGTAGTATCCAGGGGACGGGGAATCAGCCCCAGCATTTT. Translation: CASSIQGTGNQPQHF.

The chain uses TRBV6-5 and TRBJ2-1; D is perhaps TRBD2 (7 bases). Per the germline V gene, CDR1 is MNHEY and CDR2 is SVGAGI. Trimming left V 8 bases short and J 7 bases short, with 15 bases between. The CDR3 length is 13 residues. The CDR3 sequence is CASARGAWNEQFF. CDR3 bases: TGTGCCAGCGCTCGGGGGGCTTGGAATGAGCAGTTCTTC.

The chain is built from TRBV4-3 and TRBJ2-1, with 7 bases identical to TRBD2. CDR1 and CDR2 (germline): LGHNA, YSLEER. J lost 3 bases, V lost 1 base, and 3 bases had no gene match. The CDR3 has 15 amino acids. For the CDR3, the DNA is TGCGCCAGCAGCCAAGTCGCGGGGGACTACAATGAGCAGTTCTTC. It is translated as CASSQVAGDYNEQFF.

The chain links TRBV5-1 to TRBJ2-1; D may match TRBD1 or TRBD2 (7 bases each). From germline, CDR1 is SGHRS and CDR2 YFSETQ. The V gene lost 7 bases and the J gene lost 0 bases, with 14 bases spanning the gap. This CDR3 has 15 residues. CDR3 DNA: TGCGCCAGCCAGAGGGAGGGGGCCTCCTACAATGAGCAGTTCTTC. The encoded protein is CASQREGASYNEQFF. Looking up the rest from reference TRBV5-1 and TRBJ2-1 gives the full variable domain: KAGVTQTPRYLIKTRGQQVTLSCSPISGHRSVSWYQQTPGQGLQFLFEYFSETQRNKGNFPGRFSGRQFSNSRSEMNVSTLELGDSALYLCASQREGASYNEQFFGPGTRLTVL.

The rearrangement uses TRBV4-1 and TRBJ1-1; D perhaps matches TRBD1 (6 bases). The germline V gene encodes CDR1 MGHRA and CDR2 YSYEKL. V was cut by 7 bases and J by 6 bases, with 15 bases left in between. The CDR3 length is 13 residues. CDR3 bases: TGCGCCAGCAAGGGGGGCGAGTTCCCTGAAGCTTTCTTT. Translated: CASKGGEFPEAFF.

The CDR3 coding sequence is TGTGCCATCAGGGGACAGGGGAATCAGCCCCAGCATTTT. This translates into CAIRGQGNQPQHF. V is TRBV10-3 and J is TRBJ1-5, with 10 bases that match TRBD1. The junction had 0 bases not matched to a gene; V was cut back by 6 bases and J by 4 bases. Germline loops: CDR1 ENHRY, CDR2 SYGVKD. The CDR3 length is 13 residues.

V is TRBV2 and J is TRBJ1-1; tentative D call: TRBD1 (5 bases). Germline V CDR1 and CDR2: SNHLY, FYNNEI. Trimming left V 6 bases short and J 2 bases short, with 10 bases between. The CDR3 covers 13 residues. The chain's CDR3 is CASSRGENTEAFF. The CDR3 DNA is TGTGCCAGCAGCCGGGGGGAAAACACTGAAGCTTTCTTT.

The chain combines TRBV7-9 with TRBJ1-1, with D maybe TRBD1 (5 bases). Germline values: CDR1 SEHNR, CDR2 FQNEAQ (reference sequence). V was shortened by 1 base and J by 4 bases, with 13 bases between the two germline ends. The CDR3 has 15 amino acids. The CDR3: CASSLGQGVITEAFF. The CDR3, as DNA: TGTGCCAGCAGCTTAGGGCAGGGAGTTATCACTGAAGCTTTCTTT.

V usage is TRBV6-4 and J usage is TRBJ1-1; no clear D. The CDR3 is 13 residues long. Looked up from germline, CDR1 is MRHNA and CDR2 is SNTAGT. The V gene lost 0 bases and the J gene lost 5 bases, with 7 bases spanning the gap. This chain's CDR3 is CASSDSGGTEAFF. CDR3 coding DNA: TGTGCCAGCAGTGACTCAGGAGGGACTGAAGCTTTCTTT.

This clone has more than one count but fewer than ten. The chain recombines TRBV30 with TRBJ1-1; no firm D call. The CDR3 covers 11 residues. Between the trimmed V and J ends, which lost 0 bases and 5 bases, there was a span of 4 bases. Germline V gene data show CDR1 as GTSNPN and CDR2 as SVGIG (reference sequence). The CDR3 DNA sequence: TGTGCCTGGAGTGTTGGAACTGAAGCTTTCTTT. Protein: CAWSVGTEAFF.

Sample share makes this clone medium-sized. The V gene is TRBV5-6, the J gene TRBJ2-7, with 7 bases that match TRBD1. CDR3 length: 16 amino acids. Germline V gene lookup returns CDR1 SGHDT and CDR2 YYEEEE. Germline trimming cut 3 bases from V and 0 bases from J; bases unmatched to any gene: 9. CDR3 sequence reads: CASSWDTGDLSYEQYF. CDR3 sequence (DNA): TGTGCCAGCAGCTGGGACACAGGGGACCTCTCCTACGAGCAGTACTTC. Looking up the rest from reference TRBV5-6 and TRBJ2-7 gives the full variable domain: DAGVTQSPTHLIKTRGQQVTLRCSPKSGHDTVSWYQQALGQGPQFIFQYYEEEERQRGNFPDRFSGHQFPNYSSELNVNALLLGDSALYLCASSWDTGDLSYEQYFGPGTRLTVT.

This clone showed up just a few times. This rearrangement joins TRBV5-3 to TRBJ1-1; D is undetermined. TRBV5-3 is placed among ORFs of uncertain function. The ends were cut back, 10 bases at V and 1 base at J, with 8 bases in the middle. CDR3 length: 11 residues. CDR3 coding DNA: TGTGCCGGGTCCCGGAACACTGAAGCTTTCTTT. Protein product: CAGSRNTEAFF.

This chain links TRBV13 with TRBJ2-1, with D uncertain. CDR1 is PRHDT, CDR2 FYEKMQ, per germline (reference sequence). Deletions cut 5 bases from V and 7 bases from J, with 9 bases between. The CDR3 is 12 residues long. The CDR3 loop is CASSPDMNEQFF. Written as DNA, the CDR3 is TGTGCCAGCAGCCCCGACATGAATGAGCAGTTCTTC.

V and J are TRBV5-5 and TRBJ2-3; tentative D call: TRBD1 (6 bases). The CDR3 has 17 residues. Trimming removed 2 bases at V and 0 bases at J, with 16 bases between. Germline CDR1 reads SGHKS; CDR2 reads YYEKEE (reference sequence). The CDR3 spells CASSLQGKVYSTDTQYF. In DNA form, the CDR3 reads TGTGCCAGCAGCTTACAGGGTAAAGTTTATAGCACAGATACGCAGTATTTT.

The chain employs TRBV7-3 and TRBJ2-7; 7 bases are shared with TRBD1. This CDR3 contains 15 residues. V lost 0 bases, J lost 4 bases, and 6 bases stayed unmatched. CDR1 SGHTA and CDR2 FQGTGA come from the germline V gene. The CDR3 is CASSLTHGTAYEQYF. CDR3 nucleotides: TGTGCCAGCAGCTTAACCCATGGGACAGCATACGAGCAGTACTTC.

This clone is a singleton in its sample. The chain has TRBV4-1 and TRBJ1-5, with 8 bases that match TRBD1. Per germline, CDR1 MGHRA and CDR2 YSYEKL. The CDR3 contains 18 residues. After removal of 1 base from V and 0 bases from J, the junction contained 8 bases not matched to a gene. Here the CDR3 DNA reads TGCGCCAGCAGCCAAGGAGGGACAGGACAATATAGCAATCAGCCCCAGCATTTT. Its translation: CASSQGGTGQYSNQPQHF.

The chain is built from TRBV6-5 and TRBJ1-1; D uncertain. CDR3 length equals 14 residues. Trimming removed 2 bases at V and 0 bases at J, with 7 bases between. Germline V gene data show CDR1 as MNHEY and CDR2 as SVGAGI. The CDR3 DNA reads TGTGCCAGCAGTTACCTCGGCATGAACACTGAAGCTTTCTTT. Its protein is CASSYLGMNTEAFF.

This clone came up once. This sequence joins TRBV16 and TRBJ2-7; weak D call: TRBD2 (6 bases). V lost 2 bases to trimming and J lost 6 bases, with 8 bases between them. This CDR3 comprises 12 residues. Germline V CDR1 and CDR2: KGHSY, FQNENV. The CDR3 is CASSQGGIEQYF. The CDR3 DNA follows: TGTGCCAGCAGCCAAGGAGGGATCGAGCAGTACTTC. The complete variable domain, with remaining parts taken from reference TRBV16 and TRBJ2-7, reads GEEVAQTPKHLVRGEGQKAKLYCAPIKGHSYVFWYQQVLKNEFKFLISFQNENVFDETGMPKERFSAKCLPNSPCSLEIQATKLEDSAVYFCASSQGGIEQYFGPGTRLTVT.

This clone was observed a single time. Written as DNA, the CDR3 is TGTGCCAGCAGTGAAGGAGGACTAGCCGGGGAGCTGTTTTTT. This gives the protein CASSEGGLAGELFF. The chain uses TRBV25-1 and TRBJ2-2; TRBD2 matches at 7 bases. The CDR3 spans 14 residues. J gave up 6 bases and V 2 bases, and 3 bases lay outside the gene matches. Germline CDR1 and CDR2: MGHDK and SYGVNS. Full variable domain (remainder filled in from reference TRBV25-1 and TRBJ2-2): EADIYQTPRYLVIGTGKKITLECSQTMGHDKMYWYQQDPGMELHLIHYSYGVNSTEKGDLSSESTVSRIRTEHFPLTLESARPSHTSQYLCASSEGGLAGELFFGEGSRLTVL.